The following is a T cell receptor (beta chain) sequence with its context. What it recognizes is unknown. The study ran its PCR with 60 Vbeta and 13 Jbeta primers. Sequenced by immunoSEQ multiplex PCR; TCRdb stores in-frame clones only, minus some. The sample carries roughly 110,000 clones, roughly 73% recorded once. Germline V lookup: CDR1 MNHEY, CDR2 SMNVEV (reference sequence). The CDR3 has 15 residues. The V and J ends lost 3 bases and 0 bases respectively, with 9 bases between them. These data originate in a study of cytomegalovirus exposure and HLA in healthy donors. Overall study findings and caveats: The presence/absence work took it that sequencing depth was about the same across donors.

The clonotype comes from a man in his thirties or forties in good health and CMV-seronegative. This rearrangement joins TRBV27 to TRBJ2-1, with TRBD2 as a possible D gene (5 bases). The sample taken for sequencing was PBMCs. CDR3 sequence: CASSLEVSSYNEQFF. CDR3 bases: TGTGCCAGCAGTTTGGAGGTCAGCTCCTACAATGAGCAGTTCTTC.